The text below deals with one T cell receptor (beta chain). Its specificity is unknown. This entry belongs to a study of blood T cells in healthy people across ages. Regarding the study as a whole: Because donor CMV status was unknown, expanded clonotype changes were possibly confounded.

V was clipped by 7 bases and J by 5 bases, with 11 bases between them. The CDR3 is 12 residues long. The V gene's germline CDR1 is MGHDK and CDR2 SYGVNS. Every sample had a minimum of 6.5 million PBMCs isolated. It was with a sample-barcoded 5' primer and a J-beta primer mix that a second PCR of roughly 7 to 12 cycles was run. TCRdb re-analysed the 5' RACE reads in MiXCR, keeping a single row per CDR3 protein. This table holds roughly 860,000 distinct CDR3 sequences, about 62% found once. The receptor's source is a man aged 30 to 39 in good health. The sample consisted of blood. The V gene is TRBV25-1, the J gene TRBJ2-5; D is perhaps TRBD1 (6 bases). CDR3 in DNA: TGTGCCAGCACAGGGGATACGGAGACCCAGTACTTC. Translating it yields CASTGDTETQYF. Combining the CDR3 with reference TRBV25-1 and TRBJ2-5 gives the whole variable domain EADIYQTPRYLVIGTGKKITLECSQTMGHDKMYWYQQDPGMELHLIHYSYGVNSTEKGDLSSESTVSRIRTEHFPLTLESARPSHTSQYLCASTGDTETQYFGPGTRLLVL.